The source of this T cell receptor (beta chain) is a study of blood T cell repertoires in COVID-19. Study details: Sample material is recorded as cDNA or gDNA derived from T cells, B-cell-depleted T cells, or PBMCs.

The data were produced by immunoSEQ multiplex PCR, yet TCRdb's version contains in-frame clones alone and is incomplete. The sample has 400,000 or so clones, 80% to 90% seen once. The CDR3 has 12 amino acids. The germline V and J ends were trimmed by 11 bases and 3 bases, with 11 bases remaining between them. The clonotype originates from a man in his thirties or forties who had recovered from COVID-19. The V call is TRBV12-3 or TRBV12-4, the J call TRBJ2-1; D is possibly TRBD2 (5 bases). Sequences were obtained from PBMCs or T cells enriched from blood (not recorded which). The CDR3 DNA is TGTGCCGAGGGTTTCAACTACAATGAGCAGTTCTTC. It specifies CAEGFNYNEQFF.